This T cell receptor beta chain was recovered during a study of blood T cells in healthy people across ages. V lost 4 bases to trimming and J lost 2 bases, with 14 bases between them. Germline assignment: CDR1 MNHEY and CDR2 SMNVEV (reference sequence). The CDR3 extends over 15 amino acids. Then a second PCR, running roughly 7 to 12 cycles, was carried out with a sample-barcoded 5' primer and a J-beta primer mix. Via MiXCR, TCRdb re-called the 5' RACE reads, giving one row per CDR3 protein. The sample lists 780,000 or so distinct CDR3 sequences; 50% to 65% were seen once. The J gene is TRBJ1-2, the V gene TRBV27; D gene unclear. The material sequenced was blood. This clonotype originated in a man aged 80 or over in good health. CDR3 loop: CASSSRPQWNYGYTF. CDR3 sequence (DNA): TGTGCCAGCAGTTCCAGGCCACAGTGGAACTATGGCTACACCTTC.